This T cell receptor (beta chain) came from a study of human T cells and chemical hapten exposure. Study as a whole: Patches that contained 0.01% DPC were applied to the upper back and read at 6 days.

Specified time point: patch test 2, 6 weeks after DPC sensitization. Treatment specified: therapeutic diphenylcyclopropenone sensitization with weekly scalp DPC. Staff drew blood before applying each patch test. This clonotype was found many times. In TCRdb, the RACE reads were re-called with MiXCR into one record per CDR3 protein. The sample comprises a few hundred thousand distinct CDR3 sequences, about 6% of which are singletons, and roughly 5.4% rests with the top ten. The material was whole blood, obtained in connection with sensitization to the hapten diphenylcyclopropenone (DPC). The origin of this receptor is a woman in her late teens or twenties with alopecia areata. Some clones in this sample may be carry-over from other donors' samples.

The CDR3: CASSPRTGPRNQPQHF. DNA of the CDR3: TGTGCCAGCAGCCCGAGGACAGGGCCGAGGAATCAGCCCCAGCATTTT. The chain employs TRBV6-6 and TRBJ1-5; 8 positions match TRBD1. With 6 bases clipped from V and 4 bases from J, the junction kept 11 bases outside the gene matches. Germline V gives CDR1 MNHNY, CDR2 SVGAGI (reference sequence). This CDR3 contains 16 residues.